This T cell receptor (beta chain) was identified in a study of cytomegalovirus exposure and HLA in healthy donors. Study-wide results and limits: TCR beta chain V- and J-gene trimming was linked, in a later analysis, to a missense variant in DCLRE1C. Most sequenced TCRs were rare (though some public TCRs occurred in many donors). Among the most significant clusters, several appeared linked to common viral pathogens in a later analysis.

Trimming shortened V by 2 bases and J by 4 bases, and 11 bases separated the two germline ends. Per germline, CDR1 GTSNPN and CDR2 SVGIG (reference sequence). The length of the CDR3 is 13 residues. Amplification used 60 Vbeta primers and 13 Jbeta primers. The protocol was immunoSEQ multiplex PCR, while the TCRdb copy is restricted to in-frame clones and leaves out a portion. Among around 130,000 clones, about 73% were seen once, and the ten largest hold approximately 2.9%. Worth noting for this clone: The antigen is unknown.

Nominally healthy donors provided the samples, though records likely missed some immune exposures. Sequencing input: PBMCs. This sequence was found in a human donor in good health. This rearrangement joins TRBV30 to TRBJ1-1; possible D gene TRBD1, 6 bases. CDR3 nucleotides: TGTGCCTGGAGTTCAGGGGTAAGCACTGAAGCTTTCTTT. This sequence encodes CAWSSGVSTEAFF.